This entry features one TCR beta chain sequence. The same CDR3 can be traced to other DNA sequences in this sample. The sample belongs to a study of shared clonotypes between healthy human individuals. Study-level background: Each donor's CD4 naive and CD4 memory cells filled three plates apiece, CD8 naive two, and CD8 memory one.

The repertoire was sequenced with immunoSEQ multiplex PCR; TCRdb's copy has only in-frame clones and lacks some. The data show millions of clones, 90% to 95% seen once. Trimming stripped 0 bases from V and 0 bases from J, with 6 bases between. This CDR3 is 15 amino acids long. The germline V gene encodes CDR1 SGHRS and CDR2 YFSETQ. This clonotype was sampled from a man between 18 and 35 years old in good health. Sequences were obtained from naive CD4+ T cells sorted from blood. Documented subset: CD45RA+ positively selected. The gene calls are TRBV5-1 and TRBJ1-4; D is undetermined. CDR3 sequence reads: CASSLEASTNEKLFF. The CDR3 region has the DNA TGCGCCAGCAGCTTGGAGGCATCAACTAATGAAAAACTGTTTTTT.